The clone carrying this T cell receptor (beta chain) was seen only a few times. Its antigen is undetermined. An equimolar mix of two oligonucleotides served as the beta constant-region primer for TRBC1 and TRBC2. Ligated cDNA was amplified by four rounds of PCR with nested alpha and beta constant-region primers and SP2. TCRdb re-derived calls from the UMI-ligation and nested PCR reads in MiXCR, one entry per CDR3 protein. The table has 140,000 to 150,000 distinct CDR3 sequences, approximately 22% seen once; the top ten hold roughly 0.1%. This record comes from a study of naive and memory T cell subsets. Study-wide results and caveats: Over 85% of naive TCR sequences appeared only once after error correction, unlike memory subsets. A few larger clonotypes appeared in naive repertoires, especially CD8, possibly memory cells re-expressing CD45RA. Expression changes during T cell differentiation may affect RNA-based TCR counts. Diversity fell and Gini index rose from naive through CM, EM, EMRA.

Four subsets defined by CD45RA and CD27 were sorted after CD3, CD4, CD8 and live/dead staining. The TCR originated in a human donor in good health. Sequencing was performed on naive CD4+ T cells from blood.

The CDR3 loop reads CASDDGSTNEKLFF. The CDR3 DNA follows: TGTGCCAGTGATGACGGCTCAACTAATGAAAAACTGTTTTTT. This chain links TRBV7-9 with TRBJ1-4; D is ambiguous. CDR3 size: 14 residues. The V gene's germline CDR1 is SEHNR and CDR2 FQNEAQ (reference sequence). Trimming cost V 9 bases and J 0 bases, with 11 bases left between them.